The present T cell receptor beta chain was sequenced within a study of blood T cell repertoires in COVID-19. Study-level background: Samples of COVID-19 (acute and convalescent) were obtained from the United States, Italy and Spain.

TCRdb's table, derived via immunoSEQ multiplex PCR, lists solely in-frame clones and lacks some. The sample lists 250,000 to 350,000 clones; about 81% were seen once. Enrolled during active infection, Seattle patients were then followed longitudinally. The receptor's source is a human donor with COVID-19, enrolled during active disease. The donor label of this sample is uncertain. The sequenced material came from peripheral blood.

The chain's CDR3 is CAFGRGVRTTIYF. The DNA of the CDR3 is TGTGCCTTTGGGCGGGGTGTTCGAACCACCATATATTTT. The chain employs TRBV7-2 and TRBJ1-3; D remains ambiguous. Trimming took off 11 bases at V and 9 bases at J, with 20 bases between the two ends. Germline V gives CDR1 SGHTA, CDR2 FQGNSA. This CDR3 comprises 13 residues.